The T cell receptor beta chain described here comes from a study of blood T cell repertoires in COVID-19. Study-wide background: The analysed material was cDNA or gDNA that came from T cells, B-cell-depleted T cells, or PBMCs.

As handled by the study authors: For nucleated cells, counts were estimated from reference gene primer amplification. Sequencing was performed with immunoSEQ multiplex PCR; in TCRdb, only in-frame clones are kept and a portion is missing. V and J calls and clone size are those listed in that table; D and trimming were worked out from the DNA. The repertoire holds a few hundred thousand clones, 85% to 90% seen once, with 2% to 2.5% in the top ten. V was trimmed by 6 bases and J by 1 base, leaving 12 bases between them. Germline V CDR1 and CDR2: SGHRS, YFSETQ. This CDR3 is 14 amino acids long. This sequence joins TRBV5-1 and TRBJ2-3, with D perhaps matching TRBD1 (6 bases). Sequenced material: peripheral blood. This clonotype was obtained from a woman aged 55-70 years with COVID-19, enrolled during active disease. The CDR3 spells CASKDAGGTDTQYF. In nucleotides, the CDR3 is TGCGCCAGCAAGGATGCAGGGGGCACAGATACGCAGTATTTT.